A selection of T cell receptor beta chains follows, all from one sample in a study of blood T cell repertoires in COVID-19. TCRdb's table, derived via immunoSEQ multiplex PCR, lists solely in-frame clones and lacks some. The data contain 100,000 or so clones, roughly 80% of them singletons. Input material: peripheral blood. The source is a woman between 65 and 79 years old with acute or convalescent COVID-19. CDR3s include the opening cysteine and the closing phenylalanine or tryptophan. A D gene is named only where the DNA matches it firmly. Only some rows state a clone size, as once, few, many or a class for expanded clones.

V	J	D	size	CDR3
TRBV7-6	TRBJ1-1	TRBD1	once	CASSRGQGASAFF
TRBV5-1	TRBJ2-3	TRBD2	NA	CASSLTSGVADTQYF
TRBV9	TRBJ2-1	NA	NA	CASSVAGPGPLLNEQFF
TRBV5-6	TRBJ1-4	TRBD1	NA	CASSLRTGGEKLFF
TRBV20-1	TRBJ1-1	NA	NA	CSASPGEVEAFF
TRBV7-9	TRBJ1-5	NA	NA	CASRPDNQPQHF
TRBV10-3	TRBJ1-2	NA	NA	CAISDLQGWDGYTF
TRBV4-1	TRBJ2-2	NA	many	CASSQDLAGELFF
TRBV9	TRBJ2-2	TRBD1	NA	CASSVHRGDTGELFF
TRBV15	TRBJ1-2	NA	NA	CATSRSPNMEHYGYTF
TRBV30	TRBJ1-3	NA	NA	CAWSFLGRSAGNTIYF
TRBV5-6	TRBJ1-6	NA	NA	CASSRVRGFSSYNSPLHF
TRBV5-1	TRBJ2-3	NA	once	CASSLRPAADTQYF
TRBV9	TRBJ2-2	TRBD1	once	CASSPPGTGLGELFF
TRBV19	TRBJ2-3	NA	NA	CASKEQVRSDTQYF
TRBV20-1	TRBJ2-5	TRBD2	NA	CSASSRASGGRETQYF
TRBV20-1	TRBJ1-1	NA	few	CSASPVATEAFF
TRBV19	TRBJ1-2	NA	NA	CASSRSRAFNGYTF
TRBV19	TRBJ2-2	TRBD1	NA	CASSSGTGYPGELFF
TRBV19	TRBJ1-2	TRBD1	NA	CASSRRTGDNYGYTF
TRBV5-4	TRBJ2-3	NA	NA	CASSLQGKDTQYF
TRBV29-1	TRBJ2-4	TRBD1	NA	CSVVGQGGFLAKNIQYF
TRBV5-5	TRBJ2-2	NA	NA	CASSLRQSSWGELFF
TRBV7-3	TRBJ1-5	TRBD1	few	CASSSKGYRGHTYTNQPQHF
TRBV4-1	TRBJ1-5	TRBD1	NA	CASSPAGTGYGQPQHF
TRBV7-3	TRBJ2-3	TRBD1	NA	CASSWGQGEADTQYF
TRBV6-2/TRBV6-3	TRBJ2-3	TRBD1	few	CASSYWDRNDTQYF
TRBV19	TRBJ1-2	NA	NA	CASNAGNYGYTF
TRBV7-2	TRBJ1-5	NA	NA	CASSPQGLSNQPQHF
TRBV19	TRBJ1-1	NA	NA	CASSISMSTTEAFF
TRBV6-5	TRBJ2-3	NA	NA	CASSPGRGTQYF
TRBV5-1	TRBJ1-4	TRBD1	NA	CASSLGGGEEKLFF
TRBV6-5	TRBJ1-5	NA	NA	CASSYSGPNQPQHF
TRBV11-2	TRBJ1-5	NA	NA	CASSQQNQPQHF
TRBV6-5	TRBJ2-3	NA	NA	CASSRTEGTQYF
TRBV21-1	TRBJ1-2	NA	NA	CASKGNRVLNYGYTF
TRBV10-3	TRBJ1-1	TRBD1	NA	CAISGKGANTEAFF
TRBV2	TRBJ1-5	TRBD1	NA	CASSLGTGELKPQHF
TRBV4-1	TRBJ2-4	NA	once	CASSLTDRAKNIQYF